This T cell receptor beta chain was found in a study of cytomegalovirus exposure and HLA in healthy donors. From germline, CDR1 is LGHNA and CDR2 YNFKEQ. V dropped 4 bases and J dropped 0 bases, with 11 bases sitting between them. The CDR3 loop spans 15 amino acids. There were likely unrecorded immune exposures, though donors were nominally healthy when sampled. The PCR had 60 Vbeta and 13 Jbeta primers. Sequenced by immunoSEQ multiplex PCR; TCRdb stores in-frame clones only, minus some. The sample has about 110,000 clones, around 79% seen once. The specimen sequenced was PBMCs. The source of this sequence is a woman aged 40 to 55 in good health and CMV-seronegative. This chain joins TRBV4-2 and TRBJ2-3, with D perhaps TRBD2 (6 bases). CDR3 residues: CASSLAASSTDTQYF. CDR3 DNA: TGTGCCAGCAGCCTAGCGGCCTCTAGCACAGATACGCAGTATTTT.